This T cell receptor beta chain is drawn from a study of chemoradiotherapy in HPV16-positive cancers. Whole-study context: Functional T-cell assays on a couple of HPV16-positive patients' cells defined candidate HPV-specific clones and common TCR motifs. Study results and limitations: The functional HPV-specific definition rests on just a couple of HPV16-positive patients. Candidate HPV-specific clones and E7-related TCR motifs grew in tumor during treatment.

V gave up 1 base and J gave up 7 bases; unmatched junction bases: 3. The germline CDR1 and CDR2 sequences are SEHNR and FQNEAQ (reference sequence). This CDR3 region has 15 residues. Repeated repertoire sampling spanned the course of chemoradiotherapy. Only in-frame clones appear in the TCRdb table, and some are missing; sequencing was by immunoSEQ multiplex PCR. The data contain over 10,000 clones, around 85% of them singletons. Of note for this clone: Its antigen is still unknown.

J is TRBJ2-1 and V is TRBV7-9; 11 positions agree with TRBD2. The sequence was collected from a human donor with HPV-associated anogenital cancer. This specimen was blood, taken from a patient who underwent chemoradiotherapy. The CDR3 bases are TGTGCCAGCAGCTTAGAGGCTAGCGGGAGGAATGAGCAGTTCTTC. Protein: CASSLEASGRNEQFF.